A selection of T cell receptor beta chains follows, all from one sample in a study of long-term antiretroviral therapy in people with HIV. This table comes from immunoSEQ multiplex PCR, and its TCRdb copy is limited to in-frame clones, with some not included. The sample lists about 11,000 clones; 80% to 90% were seen once. The material was unsorted PBMCs, obtained around 7.5 years after starting antiretroviral therapy. The receptors were gathered from a man aged 45 to 65 with HIV. The CDR3 runs from the conserved cysteine through the conserved F or W. Fields, in order: J gene, D gene, V gene, clone size, CDR3 DNA, CDR3 protein. The D gene is left open where the match is weak. Only part of the rows carry a size: once, few, many, or a class if the clone is expanded.

J: TRBJ1-4; D: -; V: TRBV6-6; size: few; DNA: TGTGCCAGCAGTTACGAGGGGGACGCAACTAATGAAAAACTGTTTTTT; CDR3: CASSYEGDATNEKLFF
J: TRBJ2-7; D: TRBD1; V: TRBV4-1; size: -; DNA: TGCGCCAGCAGCCAATTACAGGGGGCGACCTACGAGCAGTACTTC; CDR3: CASSQLQGATYEQYF
J: TRBJ1-6; D: -; V: TRBV18; size: -; DNA: TGTGCCAGCTCTCCGGTTAGCTCCTATAATTCACCCCTCCACTTT; CDR3: CASSPVSSYNSPLHF
J: TRBJ2-7; D: -; V: TRBV5-1; size: -; DNA: TGCGCCAGCAGCTTGGACCGAGGGCCCTACGAGCAGTACTTC; CDR3: CASSLDRGPYEQYF
J: TRBJ2-1; D: -; V: TRBV5-1; size: -; DNA: TGCGCCAGCAGCTTTCCAACTGCGACAGCGGTTGAGCAGTTCTTC; CDR3: CASSFPTATAVEQFF
J: TRBJ2-7; D: TRBD2; V: TRBV7-8; size: few; DNA: TGTGCCAGCAGCTCAACTAGCGGGGGGGCCTACGAGCAGTACTTC; CDR3: CASSSTSGGAYEQYF
J: TRBJ2-5; D: TRBD1; V: TRBV19; size: -; DNA: TGTGCCAGTAGTACTCCCCCGGGACAGGTGGGAGAGACCCAGTACTTC; CDR3: CASSTPPGQVGETQYF
J: TRBJ1-1; D: -; V: TRBV6-5; size: -; DNA: TGTGCCAGCAGTTGGGGCCGGGGAGGAACTGAAGCTTTCTTT; CDR3: CASSWGRGGTEAFF
J: TRBJ2-7; D: -; V: TRBV5-8; size: -; DNA: TGTGCCAGCAGCTTGACCCTCCGGGAGCAGTACTTC; CDR3: CASSLTLREQYF
J: TRBJ1-2; D: -; V: TRBV29-1; size: -; DNA: TGCAGCGTTGAGGGTCCTTGGACATATGGCTACACCTTC; CDR3: CSVEGPWTYGYTF
J: TRBJ1-3; D: -; V: TRBV6-5; size: -; DNA: TGTGCCAGCAGTTTTCAGGGTCCTGGAAACACCATATATTTT; CDR3: CASSFQGPGNTIYF
J: TRBJ1-2; D: TRBD1; V: TRBV7-9; size: -; DNA: TGTGCCAGCAGCCACGACAGGGACTATGGCTACACCTTC; CDR3: CASSHDRDYGYTF
J: TRBJ1-1; D: -; V: TRBV20-1; size: once; DNA: TGCAGTGCCGAGAACACTGAAGCTTTCTTT; CDR3: CSAENTEAFF
J: TRBJ1-5; D: -; V: TRBV4-1; size: -; DNA: TGCGCCAGCAGCCCTACAGTTTATAGCAATCAGCCCCAGCATTTT; CDR3: CASSPTVYSNQPQHF
J: TRBJ2-6; D: -; V: TRBV7-9; size: -; DNA: TGTGCCAGCAGCTTAGGCGGATGGAGCTCTGGGGCCAACGTCCTGACTTTC; CDR3: CASSLGGWSSGANVLTF
J: TRBJ2-1; D: TRBD1; V: TRBV7-6; size: -; DNA: TGTGCCAGCAGCTCGGGACAGGGGGCGCGTAATGAGCAGTTCTTC; CDR3: CASSSGQGARNEQFF
J: TRBJ2-3; D: -; V: TRBV4-1; size: once; DNA: TGCGCCTGTTCCTGGGACGGGGGCCCTGATACGCAGTATTTT; CDR3: CACSWDGGPDTQYF
J: TRBJ2-5; D: -; V: TRBV4-1; size: -; DNA: TGCGCCAGCAGCCAAGAATGGGAGACCCAGTACTTC; CDR3: CASSQEWETQYF
J: TRBJ2-1; D: -; V: TRBV27; size: -; DNA: TGTGCCAGCAGTTCCCCCATGACCCTCGGATACAATGAGCAGTTCTTC; CDR3: CASSSPMTLGYNEQFF
J: TRBJ2-7; D: -; V: TRBV7-9; size: -; DNA: TGTGCCAGCAGCTTCTCGACAACGTCCTACGAGCAGTACTTC; CDR3: CASSFSTTSYEQYF
J: TRBJ2-3; D: -; V: TRBV15; size: -; DNA: TGTGCCACCAGCAGAGATCCCAAACACGGAGATACGCAGTATTTT; CDR3: CATSRDPKHGDTQYF
J: TRBJ2-1; D: -; V: TRBV30; size: -; DNA: TGTGCCTGGAGTGTATTTGGTGGTTTATCCTACAATGAGCAGTTCTTC; CDR3: CAWSVFGGLSYNEQFF
J: TRBJ1-5; D: TRBD1; V: TRBV19; size: -; DNA: TGTGCCAGTAGTATAGGGACAGGGGTTTATAGCAATCAGCCCCAGCATTTT; CDR3: CASSIGTGVYSNQPQHF
J: TRBJ2-1; D: TRBD2; V: TRBV29-1; size: -; DNA: TGCAGCGTGATCTGGCTAGCGGGGGTTTCTGTCTACAATGAGCAGTTCTTC; CDR3: CSVIWLAGVSVYNEQFF
J: TRBJ2-3; D: -; V: TRBV5-5; size: -; DNA: TGTGCCAGCAGCTGGGACGGAGTGAGCACAGATACGCAGTATTTT; CDR3: CASSWDGVSTDTQYF
J: TRBJ2-1; D: TRBD2; V: TRBV11-2; size: -; DNA: TGTGCCAGCAGCTTTAGCGGGGGGTTCTACAATGAGCAGTTCTTC; CDR3: CASSFSGGFYNEQFF
J: TRBJ1-2; D: TRBD1; V: TRBV6-6; size: -; DNA: TGTGCCAGCAGTACGGGACAGGGGGGAGATGGCTACACCTTC; CDR3: CASSTGQGGDGYTF
J: TRBJ1-4; D: -; V: TRBV7-9; size: -; DNA: TGTGCCAGCAGCGCTCCCGGGACTGGGGAAAAACTGTTTTTT; CDR3: CASSAPGTGEKLFF
J: TRBJ1-1; D: TRBD1; V: TRBV4-1; size: -; DNA: TGCGCCAGCAGCCAAGTCGGAGGACAGGGGTTTTATTCGGGGACTGAAGCTTTCTTT; CDR3: CASSQVGGQGFYSGTEAFF
J: TRBJ2-1; D: -; V: TRBV2; size: -; DNA: TGTGCCAGCCTCCCCTTGGTGAGGGGCAGCTCCTACAATGAGCAGTTCTTC; CDR3: CASLPLVRGSSYNEQFF
J: TRBJ1-2; D: TRBD1; V: TRBV7-9; size: -; DNA: TGTGCCAGCAGCTTAACGGGACAGGGTCCCGATGGCTACACCTTC; CDR3: CASSLTGQGPDGYTF
J: TRBJ2-7; D: TRBD2; V: TRBV27; size: -; DNA: TGTGCCAGCGCCGCGGGGGGCAAGGGCGAGCAGTACTTC; CDR3: CASAAGGKGEQYF
J: TRBJ2-7; D: -; V: TRBV6-6; size: few; DNA: TGTGCCAGCAGCCCTAGAGGGGAGCAGTACTTC; CDR3: CASSPRGEQYF
J: TRBJ1-5; D: -; V: TRBV5-1; size: -; DNA: TGCGCCAGCAGCTTACAGGGATTCCAGCCCCAGCATTTT; CDR3: CASSLQGFQPQHF
J: TRBJ2-3; D: -; V: TRBV6-1; size: -; DNA: TGTGCCAGCAGTGGTCTCACAGATACGCAGTATTTT; CDR3: CASSGLTDTQYF
J: TRBJ2-1; D: TRBD1; V: TRBV19; size: -; DNA: TGTGCCAGTAGCCTGGGACAGGGCCTCTACAATGAGCAGTTCTTC; CDR3: CASSLGQGLYNEQFF
J: TRBJ2-7; D: -; V: TRBV13; size: -; DNA: TGTGCCAGCAGCCCCAATGTGGGGGGCTACGAGCAGTACTTC; CDR3: CASSPNVGGYEQYF
J: TRBJ1-2; D: -; V: TRBV19; size: few; DNA: TGTGCCAGTAGTATGGGCTTTCTTAACTATGGCTACACCTTC; CDR3: CASSMGFLNYGYTF
J: TRBJ1-1; D: TRBD1; V: TRBV25-1; size: -; DNA: TGTGCCAGCAGTGAATTCAGGGGGGTGAACACTGAAGCTTTCTTT; CDR3: CASSEFRGVNTEAFF
J: TRBJ2-7; D: -; V: TRBV25-1; size: -; DNA: TGTGCCAGCAGTGACAGAATATCCTACGAGCAGTACTTC; CDR3: CASSDRISYEQYF
J: TRBJ2-7; D: -; V: TRBV6-5; size: once; DNA: TGTGCCAGCAGTTACTCGTCCAGCTACGAGCAGTACTTC; CDR3: CASSYSSSYEQYF
J: TRBJ2-7; D: -; V: TRBV5-1; size: -; DNA: TGCGCCAGCAGCTTGGAGGGCAGCTCCTACGAGCAGTACTTC; CDR3: CASSLEGSSYEQYF
J: TRBJ2-3; D: -; V: TRBV5-1; size: once; DNA: TGCGCCAGCAGCTTGAGGCCAGCCACAGATACGCAGTATTTT; CDR3: CASSLRPATDTQYF
J: TRBJ1-4; D: -; V: TRBV27; size: few; DNA: TGTGCCAGCAGTTTACGGGGTGGTGAAAAACTGTTTTTT; CDR3: CASSLRGGEKLFF
J: TRBJ2-3; D: TRBD1; V: TRBV27; size: -; DNA: TGTGCCAGCAGTGGAGGTACAGGGGCCCGGGGCGCAGATACGCAGTATTTT; CDR3: CASSGGTGARGADTQYF